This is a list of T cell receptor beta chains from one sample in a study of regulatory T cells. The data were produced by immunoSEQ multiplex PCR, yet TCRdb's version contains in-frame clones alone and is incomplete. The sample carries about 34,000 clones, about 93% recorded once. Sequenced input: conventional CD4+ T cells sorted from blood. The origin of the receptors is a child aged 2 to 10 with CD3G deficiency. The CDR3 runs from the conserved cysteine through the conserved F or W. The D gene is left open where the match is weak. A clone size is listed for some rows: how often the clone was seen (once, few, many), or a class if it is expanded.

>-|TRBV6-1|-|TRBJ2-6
CASSLRSGANVLTF
TGTGCCAGCAGTCTCAGATCCGGGGCCAACGTCCTGACTTTC
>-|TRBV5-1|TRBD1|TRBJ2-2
CASSRQGGTTGELFF
TGCGCCAGTTCAAGACAGGGGGGCACCACCGGGGAGCTGTTTTTT
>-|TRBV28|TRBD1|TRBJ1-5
CASSQTGWDQPQHF
TGTGCCAGCAGCCAGACAGGGTGGGATCAGCCCCAGCATTTT
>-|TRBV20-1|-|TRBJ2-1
CSTPVRDEQFF
TGCAGTACCCCCGTCCGCGATGAGCAGTTCTTC
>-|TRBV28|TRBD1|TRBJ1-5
CASSAGQGITPQHF
TGTGCCAGCAGTGCCGGACAGGGAATTACGCCCCAGCATTTT
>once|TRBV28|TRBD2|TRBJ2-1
CASSSASGRAPAYNEQFF
TGTGCCAGCAGTTCCGCTAGCGGGAGGGCCCCGGCCTACAATGAGCAGTTCTTC
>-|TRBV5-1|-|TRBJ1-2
CASSPGGGDGYTF
TGCGCCAGCAGCCCGGGAGGGGGAGATGGCTACACCTTC
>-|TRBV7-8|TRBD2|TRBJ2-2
CASRSGTANTGELFF
TGTGCCTCAAGAAGCGGGACGGCGAACACCGGGGAGCTGTTTTTT
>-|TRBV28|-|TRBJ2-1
CASSLPRRASLLPASSVF
TGTGCCAGCAGTTTGCCCCGCCGGGCCAGTTTACTCCCCGCTTCGTCCGTCTTC
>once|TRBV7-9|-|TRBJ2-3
CASSLGAHTMAPTDTQYF
TGTGCCAGCAGCTTAGGGGCCCATACAATGGCCCCCACAGATACGCAGTATTTT
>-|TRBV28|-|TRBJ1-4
CASRWGHGEKLFF
TGTGCCAGCAGGTGGGGGCATGGTGAAAAACTGTTTTTT
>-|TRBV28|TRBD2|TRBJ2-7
CASSFAYGLAGGTYEQYF
TGTGCCAGCAGTTTTGCGTACGGACTAGCGGGAGGAACCTACGAGCAGTACTTC
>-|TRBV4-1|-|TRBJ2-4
CASSLEYTGIAKNIQYF
TGCGCCAGCAGCCTGGAGTATACTGGAATAGCCAAAAACATTCAGTACTTC
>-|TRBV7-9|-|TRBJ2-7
CASSFGRAPYEQYF
TGTGCCAGCAGCTTCGGCAGGGCCCCCTACGAGCAGTACTTC
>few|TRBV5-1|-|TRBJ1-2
CASSPMSRGTRGYTF
TGCGCCAGCAGCCCTATGAGTCGAGGGACCAGAGGCTACACCTTC
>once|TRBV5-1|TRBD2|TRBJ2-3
CASSLGLAGELDTQYF
TGCGCCAGCAGCTTGGGGCTAGCGGGAGAGCTAGATACGCAGTATTTT
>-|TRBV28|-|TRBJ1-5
CASSSPAGPQHF
TGTGCCAGCAGTTCCCCAGCGGGGCCCCAGCATTTT
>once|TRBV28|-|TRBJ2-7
CASASLGGAIDRPYEQYF
TGTGCCAGCGCCTCCCTCGGGGGAGCTATAGACAGGCCCTACGAGCAGTACTTC
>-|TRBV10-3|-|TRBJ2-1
CAISAGRGGEQFF
TGTGCCATCAGTGCTGGACGGGGAGGTGAGCAGTTCTTC
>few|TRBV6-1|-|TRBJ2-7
CASSRTDLYEQYF
TGTGCCAGCAGTAGGACAGACCTCTACGAGCAGTACTTC
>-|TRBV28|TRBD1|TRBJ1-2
CASSKGQGGGYTF
TGTGCCAGCAGCAAGGGACAGGGAGGTGGCTACACCTTC
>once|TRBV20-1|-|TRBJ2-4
CSVETPRRQYF
TGCAGTGTCGAGACCCCGCGTAGGCAGTACTTC
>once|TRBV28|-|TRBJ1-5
CASSLGGGTNQPQHF
TGTGCCAGCAGTTTAGGGGGGGGTACCAATCAGCCCCAGCATTTT
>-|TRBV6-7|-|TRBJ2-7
CASSYPRPLWEQYF
TGTGCCAGCAGTTACCCGCGCCCCCTATGGGAGCAGTACTTC
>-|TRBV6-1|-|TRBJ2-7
CASTKGIDSLQYF
TGTGCCAGCACCAAAGGGATTGACTCACTGCAGTACTTC